Detailed here is one T cell receptor (beta chain). Its antigen is unknown. TCRdb keeps only in-frame clones here, not all; method: immunoSEQ multiplex PCR. The table shows more than 150,000 clones, with about 94% occurring only once. The CDR3 is made up of 15 amino acids. Germline lookup yields CDR1 LNHDA and CDR2 SQIVND (reference sequence). V gave up 5 bases and J gave up 8 bases; unmatched junction bases: 5. This entry belongs to a study of T cell responses to AZD1222 COVID-19 vaccine. Study conclusions and caveats: Across the whole spike, CD4 TCRs peaked at regions 160-218 and 743-854.

This TCR came from an adult in good health. This rearrangement joins TRBV19 to TRBJ2-1; 14 bases agree with TRBD2. The sequenced sample was peripheral blood, obtained on day 0 of AZD1222 vaccination. The CDR3 reads CASSSGLAGVDEQFF. CDR3 bases: TGTGCCAGTAGTTCGGGACTAGCGGGAGTGGATGAGCAGTTCTTC.